The clone carrying this T cell receptor (beta chain) was seen many times. These data are taken from a study of T cells after yellow fever vaccination. One entry per CDR3 protein, called by TCRdb with MiXCR from the 5' RACE reads. This table has about 160,000 distinct CDR3 sequences, 6% to 7.5% appearing once. Germline V gene lookup returns CDR1 MGHRA and CDR2 YSYEKL. V shed 5 bases and J shed 4 bases, with 23 bases lying between them. This CDR3 has 18 amino acids. The receptor comes from a man aged 18 to 30 who received the YFV17D yellow fever vaccine. The chain employs TRBV4-1 and TRBJ2-2, with D perhaps TRBD2 (6 bases). Material: CD4+ T cells sorted from PBMCs, obtained around 5 days after the first yellow fever vaccination. The CDR3 loop reads CASSILQGRGRSTGELFF. CDR3 coding DNA: TGCGCCAGCAGCATCTTACAAGGGCGGGGACGGAGCACCGGGGAGCTGTTTTTT.